This section outlines one TCR beta chain sequence together with its context. This sample was included in a study of blood T cell repertoires in COVID-19. Study as a whole: Some COVID-19 samples were acute and others convalescent; all came from the United States, Italy and Spain. In each case, the material was cDNA or gDNA derived from T cells, B-cell-depleted T cells, or PBMCs.

V lost 6 bases and J lost 1, with 6 bases in between. The germline CDR1 and CDR2 sequences are MNHEY and SMNVEV (reference sequence). The CDR3 covers 12 residues. In the original analysis: Amplification of reference gene primers was used by the study to estimate nucleated cell counts. The protocol was immunoSEQ multiplex PCR, while the TCRdb copy is restricted to in-frame clones and leaves out a portion. V and J calls and clone size are copied from that table; D and trimming were computed from the DNA. The data contain fewer than 35,000 clones, just over 90% of them singletons. The chain recombines TRBV27 with TRBJ1-2; no firm D call. The source is a man in his sixties with acute or convalescent COVID-19. Input material: peripheral blood. CDR3 bases: TGTGCCAGCAGGACATTTAACTATGGCTACACCTTC. This sequence encodes CASRTFNYGYTF.